This TCR beta chain appears in the sequencing data of a study of blood T cell repertoires in COVID-19. Overall study: Samples came from the United States, Italy and Spain, spanning acute and convalescent COVID-19. From T cells, B-cell-depleted T cells, or PBMCs came the material, which was cDNA or gDNA.

Study processing details: Scientists estimated how many nucleated cells there were by amplifying reference gene primers. Here immunoSEQ multiplex PCR was the method, and the copy in TCRdb shows in-frame clones only, minus some. V and J calls and clone size are given by that table; D and trimming were obtained from the DNA. The sample shows some 100,000 clones, about nine tenths of them seen only once. Germline V gene sequence: CDR1 LNHDA, CDR2 SQIVND (reference sequence). The germline V and J ends were trimmed by 3 bases and 7 bases, with 16 bases remaining between them. The CDR3 covers 16 residues. The J gene is TRBJ1-6, the V gene TRBV19; TRBD1 might be the D (5 bases). Sequenced material: peripheral blood. This clonotype was sampled from a man aged 50 to 60 with active COVID-19. This CDR3 is CASSIFAGEGNSPLHF. CDR3 DNA sequence: TGTGCCAGTAGTATCTTTGCGGGGGAAGGGAATTCACCCCTCCACTTT.